This record concerns one TCR beta chain sequence. TCRdb keeps only in-frame clones here, not all; method: immunoSEQ multiplex PCR. The sample includes about 88,000 clones, 72% of them seen just once. The record originates from a study of blood T cell repertoires in COVID-19. As for the study in general: COVID-19 samples, acute and convalescent, were from the United States, Italy and Spain.

The germline CDR1 and CDR2 sequences are LGHNA and YNFKEQ. The ends were cut back, 1 base at V and 7 bases at J, with 4 bases in the middle. The CDR3 spans 12 residues. The specimen sequenced was peripheral blood. The V call is TRBV4-2, the J call TRBJ2-2; D remains unclear. This TCR was sampled from a woman aged 55-69 years in a cohort sampled during active or convalescent COVID-19. Written as DNA, the CDR3 is TGTGCCAGCAGCCAAGGCGTCGGGGAGCTGTTTTTT. Encoded protein: CASSQGVGELFF.